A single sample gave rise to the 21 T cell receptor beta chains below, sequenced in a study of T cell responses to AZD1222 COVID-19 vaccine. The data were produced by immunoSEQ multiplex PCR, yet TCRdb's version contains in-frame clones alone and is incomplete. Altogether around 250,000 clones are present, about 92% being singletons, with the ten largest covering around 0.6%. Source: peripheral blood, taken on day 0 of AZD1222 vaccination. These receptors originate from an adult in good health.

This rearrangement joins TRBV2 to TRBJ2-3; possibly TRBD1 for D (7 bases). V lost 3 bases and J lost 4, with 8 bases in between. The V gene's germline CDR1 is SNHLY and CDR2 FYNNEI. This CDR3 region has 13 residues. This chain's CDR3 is CASSDRGADTQYF. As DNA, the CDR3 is TGTGCCAGCAGTGACAGGGGGGCAGATACGCAGTATTTT.

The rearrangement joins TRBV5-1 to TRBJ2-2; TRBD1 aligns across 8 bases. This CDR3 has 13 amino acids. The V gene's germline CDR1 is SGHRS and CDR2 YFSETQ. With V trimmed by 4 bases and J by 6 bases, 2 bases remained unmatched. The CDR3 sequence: CASSVGQAGELFF. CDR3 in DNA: TGCGCCAGCAGCGTGGGACAGGCCGGGGAGCTGTTTTTT.

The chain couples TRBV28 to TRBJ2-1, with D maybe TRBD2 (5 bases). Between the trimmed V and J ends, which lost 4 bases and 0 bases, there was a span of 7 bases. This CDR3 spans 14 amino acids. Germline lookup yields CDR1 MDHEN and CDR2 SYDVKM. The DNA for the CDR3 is TGTGCCAGCAGTTGGAGGAGCTCCTACAATGAGCAGTTCTTC. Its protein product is CASSWRSSYNEQFF.

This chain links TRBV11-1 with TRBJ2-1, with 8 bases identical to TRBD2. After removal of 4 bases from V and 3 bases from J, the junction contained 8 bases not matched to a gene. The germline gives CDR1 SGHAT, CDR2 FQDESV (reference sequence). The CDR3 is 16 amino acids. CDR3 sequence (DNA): TGTGCCAGCAGCTCCGGGGGGGCCGGGGGCTACAATGAGCAGTTCTTC. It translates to CASSSGGAGGYNEQFF. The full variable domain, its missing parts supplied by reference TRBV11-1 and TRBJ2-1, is EAEVAQSPRYKITEKSQAVAFWCDPISGHATLYWYRQILGQGPELLVQFQDESVVDDSQLPKDRFSAERLKGVDSTLKIQPAELGDSAMYLCASSSGGAGGYNEQFFGPGTRLTVL.

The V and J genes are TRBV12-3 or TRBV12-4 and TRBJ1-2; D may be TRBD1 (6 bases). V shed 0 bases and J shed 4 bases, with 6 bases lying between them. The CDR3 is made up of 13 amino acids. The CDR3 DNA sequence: TGTGCCAGCAGTTTAGCGGGGGCCTATGGCTACACCTTC. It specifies CASSLAGAYGYTF.

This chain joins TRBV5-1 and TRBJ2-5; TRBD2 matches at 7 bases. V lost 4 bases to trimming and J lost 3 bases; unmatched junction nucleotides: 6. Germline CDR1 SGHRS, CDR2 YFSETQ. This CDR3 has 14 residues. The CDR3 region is CASSPRLAEETQYF. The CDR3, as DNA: TGCGCCAGCAGCCCCAGACTAGCCGAAGAGACCCAGTACTTC. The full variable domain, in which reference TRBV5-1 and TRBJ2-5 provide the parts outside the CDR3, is KAGVTQTPRYLIKTRGQQVTLSCSPISGHRSVSWYQQTPGQGLQFLFEYFSETQRNKGNFPGRFSGRQFSNSRSEMNVSTLELGDSALYLCASSPRLAEETQYFGPGTRLLVL.

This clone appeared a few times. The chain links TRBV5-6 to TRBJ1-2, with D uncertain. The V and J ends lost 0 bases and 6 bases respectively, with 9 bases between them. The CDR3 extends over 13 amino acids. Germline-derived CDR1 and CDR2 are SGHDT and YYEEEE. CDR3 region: CASSLGAGDGYTF. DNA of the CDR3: TGTGCCAGCAGCTTGGGCGCGGGAGATGGCTACACCTTC.

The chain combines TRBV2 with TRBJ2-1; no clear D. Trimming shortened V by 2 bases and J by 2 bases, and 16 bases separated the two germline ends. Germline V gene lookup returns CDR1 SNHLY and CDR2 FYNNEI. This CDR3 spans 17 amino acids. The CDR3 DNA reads TGTGCCAGCAGTGAACGAAAGGTCCTAGTCCCCTACAATGAGCAGTTCTTC. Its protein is CASSERKVLVPYNEQFF.

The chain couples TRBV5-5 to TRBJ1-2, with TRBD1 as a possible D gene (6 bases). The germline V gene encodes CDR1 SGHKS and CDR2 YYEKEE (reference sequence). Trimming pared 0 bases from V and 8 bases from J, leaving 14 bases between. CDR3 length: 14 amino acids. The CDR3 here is CASSLVAGDQGYTF. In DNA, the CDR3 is TGTGCCAGCAGCTTGGTGGCAGGGGATCAAGGCTACACCTTC.

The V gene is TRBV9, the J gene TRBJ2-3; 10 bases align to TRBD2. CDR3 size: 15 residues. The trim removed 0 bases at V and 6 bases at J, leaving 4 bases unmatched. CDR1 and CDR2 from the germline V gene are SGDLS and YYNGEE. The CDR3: CASSVGVSGRDTQYF. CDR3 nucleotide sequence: TGTGCCAGCAGCGTAGGGGTTAGCGGGAGGGATACGCAGTATTTT.

The CDR3 DNA follows: TGTGCCAGCAGCTTAGTGGGCGGTAGCGGGCAGTTCTTC. The encoded protein is CASSLVGGSGQFF. This chain connects TRBV7-2 to TRBJ2-1; maybe TRBD2 (6 bases). The CDR3 runs 13 residues. Trimming removed 1 base from V and 12 bases from J, with 13 bases in between. Germline-derived CDR1 and CDR2 are SGHTA and FQGNSA.

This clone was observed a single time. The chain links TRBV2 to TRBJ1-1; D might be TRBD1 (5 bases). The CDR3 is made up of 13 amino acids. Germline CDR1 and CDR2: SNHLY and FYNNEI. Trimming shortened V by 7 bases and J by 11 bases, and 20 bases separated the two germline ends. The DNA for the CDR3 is TGTGCCAGCAAGGACCTGAGGGGCGCCGGGGCTTTCTTT. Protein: CASKDLRGAGAFF.

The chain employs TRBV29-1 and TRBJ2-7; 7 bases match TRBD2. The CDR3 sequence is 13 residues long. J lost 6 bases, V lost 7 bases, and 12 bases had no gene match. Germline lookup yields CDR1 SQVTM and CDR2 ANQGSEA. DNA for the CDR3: TGCAGCGCCTCGCCCGGGGGGAGTAGCGAGCAGTACTTC. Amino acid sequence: CSASPGGSSEQYF.

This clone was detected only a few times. The CDR3 is CASSGNRGMYEQYF. The CDR3 DNA sequence: TGTGCCAGCAGCGGAAACAGGGGAATGTACGAGCAGTACTTC. The chain couples TRBV9 to TRBJ2-7, with TRBD1 matching over 7 bases. This CDR3 has 14 residues. With V trimmed by 3 bases and J by 4 bases, 7 bases remained unmatched. CDR1 and CDR2 (germline): SGDLS, YYNGEE.

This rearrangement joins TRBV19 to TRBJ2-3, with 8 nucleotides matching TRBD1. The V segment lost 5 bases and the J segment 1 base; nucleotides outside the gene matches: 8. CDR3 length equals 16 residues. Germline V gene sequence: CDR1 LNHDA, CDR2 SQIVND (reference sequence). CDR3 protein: CASSPTGTGGTDTQYF. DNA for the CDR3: TGTGCCAGTAGTCCAACCGGGACAGGCGGCACAGATACGCAGTATTTT.

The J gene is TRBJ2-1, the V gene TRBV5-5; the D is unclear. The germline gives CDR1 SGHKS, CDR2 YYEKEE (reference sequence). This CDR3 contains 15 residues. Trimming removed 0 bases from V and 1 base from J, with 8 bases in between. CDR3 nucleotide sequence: TGTGCCAGCAGCTTGGGACACCCGTCCTACAATGAGCAGTTCTTC. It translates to CASSLGHPSYNEQFF.

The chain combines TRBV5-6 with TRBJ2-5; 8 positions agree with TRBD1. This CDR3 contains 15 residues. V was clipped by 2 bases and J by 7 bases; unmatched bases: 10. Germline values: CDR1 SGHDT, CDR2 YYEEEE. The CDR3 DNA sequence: TGTGCCAGCAGCTTCCGGGACAGGACCTTAAGGACCCAGTACTTC. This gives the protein CASSFRDRTLRTQYF.

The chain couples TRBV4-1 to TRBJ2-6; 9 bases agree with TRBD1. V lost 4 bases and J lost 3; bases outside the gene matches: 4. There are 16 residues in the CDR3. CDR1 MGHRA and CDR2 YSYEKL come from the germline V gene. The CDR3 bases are TGCGCCAGCAGCCTTCGGACAGGGGTTGGGGCCAACGTCCTGACTTTC. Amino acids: CASSLRTGVGANVLTF.

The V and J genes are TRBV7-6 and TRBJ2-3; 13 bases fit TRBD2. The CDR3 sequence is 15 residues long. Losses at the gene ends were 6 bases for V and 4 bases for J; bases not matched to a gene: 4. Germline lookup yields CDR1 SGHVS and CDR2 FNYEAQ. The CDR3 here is CASRKTSGRADTQYF. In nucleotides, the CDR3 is TGTGCCAGCAGGAAAACTAGCGGGAGGGCAGATACGCAGTATTTT.

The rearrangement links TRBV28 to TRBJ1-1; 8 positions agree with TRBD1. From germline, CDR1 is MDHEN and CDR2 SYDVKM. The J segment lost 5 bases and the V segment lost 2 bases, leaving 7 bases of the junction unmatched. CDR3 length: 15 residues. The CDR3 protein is CASSLADRGGTEAFF. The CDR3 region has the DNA TGTGCCAGCAGTTTAGCCGACAGGGGCGGGACTGAAGCTTTCTTT.

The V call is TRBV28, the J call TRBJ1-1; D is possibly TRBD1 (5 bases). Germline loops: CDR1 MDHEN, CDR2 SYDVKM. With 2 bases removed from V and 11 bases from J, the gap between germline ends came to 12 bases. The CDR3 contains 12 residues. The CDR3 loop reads CASSLRGKMAFF. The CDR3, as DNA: TGTGCCAGCAGTTTACGGGGGAAGATGGCTTTCTTT.